These T cell receptor beta chains were read from a single sample in a study of OX40 agonist ivuxolimab in advanced cancers. Sequenced by immunoSEQ multiplex PCR; TCRdb stores in-frame clones only, minus some. The sample carries tens of thousands of clones, 75% to 90% recorded once. This sample comprised CD4+ or CD8+ T cells sorted from blood, obtained in a trial of the OX40 agonist ivuxolimab. These TCRs come from an adult with an advanced solid tumor such as melanoma, head and neck, liver or kidney cancer. CDR3s include the opening cysteine and the closing phenylalanine or tryptophan. Each record gives: clone size, J gene, V gene, D gene, CDR3 DNA, CDR3 protein. A D gene is named only where the DNA matches it firmly. Clone size is stated in some rows and not others, as once, few, many or a class when expanded.

>.|TRBJ1-2|TRBV6-8|.
TGTGCCAGCACCCGGGCGGCAGGGGACTATGGCTACACCTTC
CASTRAAGDYGYTF
>.|TRBJ1-5|TRBV19|.
TGTGCCAGTAGTATAGAGGCAGGTTTGGGCAATCAGCCCCAGCATTTT
CASSIEAGLGNQPQHF
>.|TRBJ2-7|TRBV29-1|TRBD1
TGCAGCGTGCAGGGGGATGTCTACGAGCAGTACTTC
CSVQGDVYEQYF
>.|TRBJ1-6|TRBV7-2|.
TGTGCCAGCAGCCTTATGACAGGACCTTATAATTCACCCCTCCACTTT
CASSLMTGPYNSPLHF
>.|TRBJ1-3|TRBV7-8|.
TGTGCCAGCAGCTTAGGGTTGAGCTCTGGAAACACCATATATTTT
CASSLGLSSGNTIYF
>.|TRBJ2-7|TRBV5-1|TRBD1
TGCGCCAGCAGCTTGGGGGCACAGGGGAGTCGCGAGTACGAGCAGTACTTC
CASSLGAQGSREYEQYF
>.|TRBJ2-5|TRBV4-1|.
TGCGCCAGCAGCCAACGCACGGAGGGGGAGACCCAGTACTTC
CASSQRTEGETQYF
>.|TRBJ1-5|TRBV4-1|TRBD1
TGCGCCAGCAGCCCGACCCGACAGGGGGACAATCAGCCCCAGCATTTT
CASSPTRQGDNQPQHF
>.|TRBJ2-5|TRBV30|.
TGTGCCTGGAGGGGCCGGGGTCAAGAGACCCAGTACTTC
CAWRGRGQETQYF
>.|TRBJ2-1|TRBV13|.
TGTGCCAGCAGCTCTCCCGAGGCCAGGGACTACAATGAGCAGTTCTTC
CASSSPEARDYNEQFF
>once|TRBJ2-1|TRBV27|TRBD2
TGTGCCAGCAGCCCCGGACTAGCGGGAGTGGTTGAGCAGTTCTTC
CASSPGLAGVVEQFF
>.|TRBJ2-3|TRBV7-8|TRBD1
TGTGCCAGCAGCTTGCAGGTCGGGACAGGAATAACAGATACGCAGTATTTT
CASSLQVGTGITDTQYF
>.|TRBJ1-3|TRBV4-3|TRBD1
TGCGCCAGCAGCCCGTCCACAGGGGGCTTTGGAAACACCATATATTTT
CASSPSTGGFGNTIYF
>.|TRBJ1-2|TRBV29-1|.
TGCAGCGCTCCCTTTGGGGCCTATGGCTACACCTTC
CSAPFGAYGYTF
>.|TRBJ1-2|TRBV19|.
TGTGCCAGTAATCCGACAGCTAACTATGGCTACACCTTC
CASNPTANYGYTF
>.|TRBJ2-7|TRBV2|.
TGTGCCAGCAGAAACTACGAGCAGTACTTC
CASRNYEQYF
>.|TRBJ2-2|TRBV27|.
TGTGCCAGCAGTTTGTTTGAAAGGCCCGGGGAGCTGTTTTTT
CASSLFERPGELFF
>.|TRBJ2-1|TRBV9|.
TGTGCCAGCAGCGTAGACGTTTTTCACGAGCAGTTCTTC
CASSVDVFHEQFF
>.|TRBJ2-7|TRBV7-9|TRBD1
TGTGCCAGCAGCCGATCGACAGGGCGGAACGAGCAGTACTTC
CASSRSTGRNEQYF
>.|TRBJ2-7|TRBV27|.
TGTGCCAGCAGTTTATACGGGGGCTCCTACGAGCAGTACTTC
CASSLYGGSYEQYF
>.|TRBJ2-3|TRBV7-8|.
TGTGCCACCCAGGTATCTAGGGGGTCGAGCACGCAGTATTTT
CATQVSRGSSTQYF
>.|TRBJ1-1|TRBV4-3|.
TGCGCCAGCAGCCAAGATCGTGCCTATGAAGCTTTCTTT
CASSQDRAYEAFF
>.|TRBJ1-1|TRBV7-9|.
TGTGCCAGCAGCTTCGGGACTGAAGCTTTCTTT
CASSFGTEAFF
>.|TRBJ2-1|TRBV7-9|TRBD2
TGTGCCAGCAGCTTAGCGCATGGCGGGGGGGCGCTTGAGTTCGAGCAGTTCTTC
CASSLAHGGGALEFEQFF
>.|TRBJ2-7|TRBV23-1|TRBD2
TGCGCCAGCAGTCATGGGGGGGACCCCCGAGACGAGCAGTACTTC
CASSHGGDPRDEQYF
>.|TRBJ1-5|TRBV7-6|.
TGTGCCAGCAGCCCTAGGGCGGGGCTGAAGCAGCCCCAGCATTTT
CASSPRAGLKQPQHF
>once|TRBJ2-3|TRBV6-5|.
TGTGCCAGCAGTTATCGACTTAAAACAGATACGCAGTATTTT
CASSYRLKTDTQYF
>.|TRBJ1-2|TRBV6-5|.
TGTGCCAGCTCCGACGGATCCAACTATGGCTACACCTTC
CASSDGSNYGYTF
>.|TRBJ2-7|TRBV27|.
TGTGCCAGCAGACCCTCCCGGGGGTGGGCGACCGAGCAGTACTTC
CASRPSRGWATEQYF
>.|TRBJ2-7|TRBV5-5|TRBD2
TGTGCCAGCAGCCACACAGCGGGGGTCCTGGAGCAGTACTTC
CASSHTAGVLEQYF
>.|TRBJ1-5|TRBV27|.
TGTGCCAGCAGTTTATACGGTGATCAGCCCCAGCATTTT
CASSLYGDQPQHF
>.|TRBJ2-7|TRBV27|TRBD2
TGTGCCAGCAGTTTATTGACTAGCGGGGGAAACTTTTACGAGCAGTACTTC
CASSLLTSGGNFYEQYF
>few|TRBJ1-4|TRBV5-1|.
TGCGCCAGCAGCTTGTTGGCTAAAACAGGGTTTGGGGCAACTAATGAAAAACTGTTTTTT
CASSLLAKTGFGATNEKLFF
>.|TRBJ1-4|TRBV6-1|.
TGTGCCAGCAGTGAAGCGAGGGCCCCAGGGGCTGCAACTAATGAAAAACTGTTTTTT
CASSEARAPGAATNEKLFF
>.|TRBJ2-1|TRBV7-3|.
TGTGCCAGCAGCTCCTCCCTGACTGGATACAATGAGCAGTTCTTC
CASSSSLTGYNEQFF
>.|TRBJ1-1|TRBV7-2|.
TGTGCCAGCAGCTTAGGACAGAACACTGAAGCTTTCTTT
CASSLGQNTEAFF
>once|TRBJ1-5|TRBV11-1|.
TGTGCCAGCAGCTTAGCGACAGGTTCCCCCCAGCATTTT
CASSLATGSPQHF
>.|TRBJ1-2|TRBV6-1|TRBD1
TGTGCCAGCAGTGTTCCAGGGGGCGACCTCTATGGCTACACCTTC
CASSVPGGDLYGYTF
>few|TRBJ2-7|TRBV19|TRBD1
TGTGCCAGTAGTGCGGGACAGGGGTTCCTCTACGAGCAGTACTTC
CASSAGQGFLYEQYF
>.|TRBJ2-7|TRBV27|.
TGTGCCAGCAGTTCCCGGACGAGCTCCTACGAGCAGTACTTC
CASSSRTSSYEQYF
>.|TRBJ1-2|TRBV5-6|.
TGTGCCAGCAGCTTGGAGTTCGAGGGATCGCGGGGCTACACCTTC
CASSLEFEGSRGYTF
>.|TRBJ1-5|TRBV27|.
TGTGCCAGCAGTTTTTGGGGATCTAGCAATCAGCCCCAGCATTTT
CASSFWGSSNQPQHF
>.|TRBJ2-2|TRBV9|.
TGTGCCAGCAGCGTCTTTCCGGGGGAGCTGTTTTTT
CASSVFPGELFF
>.|TRBJ1-1|TRBV4-2|.
TGTGCCAGCAGCCTCTTAGGGAGTGACCGTCAGAACACTGAAGCTTTCTTT
CASSLLGSDRQNTEAFF
>once|TRBJ1-5|TRBV5-6|.
TGTGCCAGCAGCTTCAGGGGCGGAGGGCAGCCCCAGCATTTT
CASSFRGGGQPQHF
>.|TRBJ2-1|TRBV27|.
TGTGCCAGCTCCGTACTAGGGCTGGGGAATGAGCAGTTCTTC
CASSVLGLGNEQFF
>.|TRBJ2-3|TRBV4-3|TRBD2
TGCGCCAGCAGCCTTGAGGAGGAATCTAGCGGGATTATCACAGATACGCAGTATTTT
CASSLEEESSGIITDTQYF
>.|TRBJ1-3|TRBV25-1|TRBD1
TGTGCCAGCAGTGTACAGGGGGCGAGAGGAAACACCATATATTTT
CASSVQGARGNTIYF
>.|TRBJ2-7|TRBV10-3|.
TGTGCCATCAGTGACCCACAGGGTATACACAACGAGCAGTACTTC
CAISDPQGIHNEQYF
>medium-sized|TRBJ1-2|TRBV7-9|TRBD1
TGTGCCAGCAACGGACAGGGGGCAGGCTATGGCTACACCTTC
CASNGQGAGYGYTF
>.|TRBJ2-5|TRBV6-1|TRBD1
TGTGCCAGCAGTGTCTACCGGACCGGGACAGGGAGTAGGGAGACCCAGTACTTC
CASSVYRTGTGSRETQYF
>.|TRBJ2-1|TRBV7-9|.
TGTGCCAGAGACAACAATAATAATCCAAATGAGCAGTTCTTC
CARDNNNNPNEQFF
>.|TRBJ2-2|TRBV9|TRBD1
TGTGCCAGCAGCGTAGGAGGGACAGGGATGGGGGAGCTGTTTTTT
CASSVGGTGMGELFF
>few|TRBJ1-1|TRBV20-1|.
TGCAGTGCTAGCTGGGGGGATTGGGCTTTCTTT
CSASWGDWAFF